This T cell receptor (beta chain) was sequenced in a study of vaccination and CD4 T cells after COVID-19. Study summary: Post-COVID draws followed diagnosis by a median about 100 days (range 35 to 161). Post-vaccination samples were procured at a median of approximately 70 days following dose two (range 14 to 241).

CDR3 length: 14 amino acids. The V and J ends lost 6 bases and 2 bases respectively, with 12 bases between them. Germline V gene lookup returns CDR1 SNHLY and CDR2 FYNNEI. Treatment specified: approximately 10-day PBMC culture with coronavirus spike peptide pools or control peptides (ViraFEST assay). Positive PCR dates ranged from March to December 2020; these dates predated US Alpha, Beta and Delta variants. Notes on this clonotype: What it binds is unknown.

Sequenced with the Oncomine TCR Beta short-read assay was DNA taken from cultured CD4+ T cells. TCRdb re-called the PCR reads with MiXCR, one entry per CDR3 protein. The sample contains about 9,700 distinct CDR3 sequences, about two thirds of which appear only once. The clonotype originates from a human donor who had recovered from COVID-19. The chain recombines TRBV2 with TRBJ2-3; tentatively, D is TRBD1 or TRBD2 (5 bases each). Source material: CD4+ T cells from blood, cultured in vitro. CDR3 sequence: CASSLEGHTDTQYF. The CDR3 nucleotides are TGTGCCAGCAGCCTCGAGGGGCACACAGATACGCAGTATTTT.